These T cell receptor beta chains were read from a single sample in a study of blood T cells in healthy people across ages. TCRdb reanalysed the 5' RACE reads using MiXCR and keeps one entry per CDR3 protein. The sample contains around 1,000,000 distinct CDR3 sequences, approximately 25% of which appear only once. This sample was shared with a second study, whose subject was T cells of mothers and their children.

The specimen sequenced was blood. These TCRs come from a girl under 10 years old in good health. The CDR3 runs from the conserved cysteine through the conserved F or W. The D gene is left open where the match is weak. Size is stated for part of the rows, as once, few or many counts, or as a class when the clone is expanded.

j_call cdr3_length v_call d_call clone_size cdr3_nt cdr3_aa
TRBJ2-5 13 TRBV29-1 - - TGCAGCGTTGATGGGGGACTTATACAGACCCAGTACTTC CSVDGGLIQTQYF
TRBJ2-5 14 TRBV9 - - TGTGCCAGCAGCGCCGGACTGCATCAAGAGACCCAGTACTTC CASSAGLHQETQYF
TRBJ2-1 13 TRBV5-6 TRBD2 - TGTGCCAGCAGCTTTCCTCTAGCGGATGAGCAGTTCTTC CASSFPLADEQFF
TRBJ2-1 13 TRBV11-2 - - TGTGCCAGCTTAGGGTCCCTCTACAATGAGCAGTTCTTC CASLGSLYNEQFF
TRBJ1-2 13 TRBV3-1 - - TGTGCCAGCAGCCAAGCGCCAGGTCAAGGCTACACCTTC CASSQAPGQGYTF
TRBJ2-3 14 TRBV3-1 - few TGTGCCAGCAGCCAAGAAGGGGGATCAGATACGCAGTATTTT CASSQEGGSDTQYF
TRBJ2-1 15 TRBV7-9 TRBD2 few TGTGCCGGCAGCCCCGGACTAGCGGGCAACAATGAGCAGTTCTTC CAGSPGLAGNNEQFF
TRBJ1-2 12 TRBV5-1 - - TGCGCCAGCAGCTTGGAACCTGATGGCTACACCTTC CASSLEPDGYTF
TRBJ2-3 15 TRBV9 - few TGTGCCAGCACCATTAAAGGGCCCCCCAGGGGTACGCAGTATTTT CASTIKGPPRGTQYF
TRBJ1-2 12 TRBV11-2 - few TGTGCCAGCGGACCCATGAGGGGAATTGGTACCTTC CASGPMRGIGTF
TRBJ2-1 17 TRBV20-1 - few TGCAGTGCTAGAGACCTAAAAACAGGGCTGGTTCGGGATGAGCAGTTCTTC CSARDLKTGLVRDEQFF
TRBJ2-3 14 TRBV7-9 - - TGTGCCAGCAGCTTGGACGGGTTAACAGATACGCAGTATTTT CASSLDGLTDTQYF
TRBJ2-7 13 TRBV29-1 - few TGCAGCGTTGAGGTACAGGGAATCCGCGAGCAGTACTTC CSVEVQGIREQYF
TRBJ2-2 17 TRBV4-3 - few TGCGCCAGCAGCCAAGATAGAGGTTATTCTCACACCGGGGAGCTGTTTTTT CASSQDRGYSHTGELFF
TRBJ2-7 12 TRBV12-3/TRBV12-4 TRBD1 many TGTGCCAGCAGCGAGACAGGGTACGAGCAGTACTTC CASSETGYEQYF
TRBJ2-7 13 TRBV4-1 - - TGCGCCAGCAGCCAATTCAGGGGTTACGAGCAGTACTTC CASSQFRGYEQYF
TRBJ2-1 15 TRBV7-3 - few TGTGCCAGCAGCCCTAGCTCAAGGGCCTTTAATGAGCAGTTCTTC CASSPSSRAFNEQFF
TRBJ2-3 16 TRBV4-3 - few TGCGCCAGCAGCCAAGATCGACTGACAGTAACAGATACGCAGTATTTT CASSQDRLTVTDTQYF
TRBJ1-6 13 TRBV11-2 - - TGTGCCAGCAGCCGATTCAAAAATTCACCCCTCCACTTT CASSRFKNSPLHF
TRBJ2-5 17 TRBV28 TRBD1 few TGTGCCAGTCGGACAGGGTCAAATATCCAATACCCGAGGACCCAGTACTTC CASRTGSNIQYPRTQYF
TRBJ1-3 15 TRBV7-2 - few TGTGCCAGCAGCCACAGGGCAACTTCTGGAAACACCATATATTTT CASSHRATSGNTIYF
TRBJ2-7 21 TRBV4-2 - - TGTGCCAGCAGCCAAGCTTATGGGGGGCTAGCGGACGATCAGACGAGATACGAGCAGTACTTC CASSQAYGGLADDQTRYEQYF